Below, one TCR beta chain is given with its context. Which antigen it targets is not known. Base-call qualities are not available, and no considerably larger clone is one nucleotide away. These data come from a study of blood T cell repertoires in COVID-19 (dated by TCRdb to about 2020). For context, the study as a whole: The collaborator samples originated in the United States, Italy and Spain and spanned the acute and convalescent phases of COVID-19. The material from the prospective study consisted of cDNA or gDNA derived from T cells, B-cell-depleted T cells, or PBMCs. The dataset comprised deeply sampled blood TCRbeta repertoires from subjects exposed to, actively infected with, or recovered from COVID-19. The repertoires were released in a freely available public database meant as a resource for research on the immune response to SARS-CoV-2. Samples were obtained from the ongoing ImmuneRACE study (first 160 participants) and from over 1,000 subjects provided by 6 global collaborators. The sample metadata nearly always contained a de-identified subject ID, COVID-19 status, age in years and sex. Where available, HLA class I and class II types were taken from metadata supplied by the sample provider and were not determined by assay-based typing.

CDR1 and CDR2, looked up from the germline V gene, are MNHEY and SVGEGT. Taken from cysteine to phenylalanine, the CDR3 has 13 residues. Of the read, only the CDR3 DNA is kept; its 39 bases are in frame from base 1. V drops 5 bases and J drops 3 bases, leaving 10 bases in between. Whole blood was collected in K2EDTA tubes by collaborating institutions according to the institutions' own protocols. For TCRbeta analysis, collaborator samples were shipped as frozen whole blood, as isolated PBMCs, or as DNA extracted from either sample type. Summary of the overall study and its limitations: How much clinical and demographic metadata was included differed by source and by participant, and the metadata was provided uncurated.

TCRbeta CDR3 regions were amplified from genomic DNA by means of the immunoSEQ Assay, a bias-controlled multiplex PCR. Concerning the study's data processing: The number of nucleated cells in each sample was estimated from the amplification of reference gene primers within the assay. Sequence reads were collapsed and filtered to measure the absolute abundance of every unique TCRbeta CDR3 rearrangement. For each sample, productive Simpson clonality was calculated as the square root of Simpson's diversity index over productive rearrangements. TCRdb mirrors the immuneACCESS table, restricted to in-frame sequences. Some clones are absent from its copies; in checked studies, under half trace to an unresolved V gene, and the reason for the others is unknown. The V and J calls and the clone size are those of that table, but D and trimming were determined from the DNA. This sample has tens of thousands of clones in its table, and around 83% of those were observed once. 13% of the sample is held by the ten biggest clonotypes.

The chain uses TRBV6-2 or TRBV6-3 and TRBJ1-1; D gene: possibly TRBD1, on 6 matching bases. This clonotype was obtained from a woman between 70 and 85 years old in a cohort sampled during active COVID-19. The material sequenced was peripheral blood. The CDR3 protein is CASSTYRDTEAFF. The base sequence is TGTGCCAGCAGTACCTACAGGGACACTGAAGCTTTCTTT.